The clone carrying this T cell receptor beta chain appeared a single time. The CDR3 consists of 13 residues. Trimming removed 8 bases at V and 2 bases at J, with 13 bases between. Looked up from germline, CDR1 is MDHEN and CDR2 is SYDVKM. The data stem from a study of OX40 agonist ivuxolimab in advanced cancers. Whole-study context: Intravenous ivuxolimab at 0.01 to 10 mg/kg was given to patients every 2 weeks. Patients treated during dose escalation were battling hepatocellular carcinoma, melanoma, renal cell or head and neck cancer.

Blood samples were obtained at baseline, cycle 4 day 1, and cycle 7 day 1. Profiled with immunoSEQ multiplex PCR; TCRdb holds only in-frame clones, not every one. Among about 55,000 clones listed, about 90% were seen once. The sequence was obtained from an adult with an advanced solid tumor such as melanoma, head and neck, liver or kidney cancer. The rearrangement uses TRBV28 and TRBJ2-7; weak D call: TRBD1 (7 bases). The sequencing used CD4+ or CD8+ T cells sorted from blood, collected in a trial of the OX40 agonist ivuxolimab. DNA of the CDR3: TGTGCCAGCGCGGGACAGCTACCCTACGAGCAGTACTTC. This translates into CASAGQLPYEQYF.